The rows below give T cell receptor beta chains drawn from one sample of a study of T cells in localized non-small cell lung cancer. Only in-frame clones appear in the TCRdb table, and some are missing; sequencing was by immunoSEQ multiplex PCR. The table lists roughly 35,000 clones, 88% of them singletons. The source was peripheral blood, collected before any cancer treatment. The receptor source for this set is a woman between 35 and 70 years old with stage I lung adenocarcinoma. The CDR3 runs from the conserved cysteine through the conserved F or W. A D gene is named only where the DNA matches it firmly. Some rows have no size entry. The others give once, few or many, or a class for an expanded clone.

J gene: TRBJ2-2; V gene: TRBV7-2; clone size: NA; D gene: NA; CDR3 protein: CASSSRDGRNTGELFF; CDR3 DNA: TGTGCCAGCAGCTCTCGGGACGGAAGAAACACCGGGGAGCTGTTTTTT
J gene: TRBJ1-1; V gene: TRBV6-6; clone size: NA; D gene: NA; CDR3 protein: CASSYSYGAEAFF; CDR3 DNA: TGTGCCAGCAGTTACTCGTACGGCGCTGAAGCTTTCTTT
J gene: TRBJ2-6; V gene: TRBV7-3; clone size: NA; D gene: NA; CDR3 protein: CASSLKGSGANVLTF; CDR3 DNA: TGTGCCAGCAGCTTAAAGGGCTCTGGGGCCAACGTCCTGACTTTC
J gene: TRBJ2-7; V gene: TRBV5-6; clone size: NA; D gene: TRBD1; CDR3 protein: CASSLAPGQGRYEQYF; CDR3 DNA: TGTGCCAGCAGCTTGGCCCCAGGACAGGGACGCTACGAGCAGTACTTC
J gene: TRBJ2-2; V gene: TRBV6-4; clone size: NA; D gene: TRBD2; CDR3 protein: CASSERGGTGELFF; CDR3 DNA: TGTGCCAGCAGTGAGCGGGGGGGCACCGGGGAGCTGTTTTTT
J gene: TRBJ1-6; V gene: TRBV2; clone size: few; D gene: NA; CDR3 protein: CASSLLASDSPLHF; CDR3 DNA: TGTGCCAGCAGCCTCTTGGCTAGCGATTCACCCCTCCACTTT
J gene: TRBJ2-2; V gene: TRBV10-3; clone size: NA; D gene: NA; CDR3 protein: CAISESQGSGELFF; CDR3 DNA: TGTGCCATCAGTGAGTCCCAGGGTTCCGGGGAGCTGTTTTTT
J gene: TRBJ2-3; V gene: TRBV6-5; clone size: NA; D gene: TRBD2; CDR3 protein: CASSYSRERADTQYF; CDR3 DNA: TGTGCCAGCAGTTACTCGCGGGAGAGGGCAGATACGCAGTATTTT
J gene: TRBJ1-3; V gene: TRBV19; clone size: few; D gene: TRBD1; CDR3 protein: CASSISGTGGNTIYF; CDR3 DNA: TGTGCCAGTAGTATCTCCGGGACAGGCGGAAACACCATATATTTT
J gene: TRBJ1-1; V gene: TRBV5-4; clone size: NA; D gene: NA; CDR3 protein: CASSVRDELGAFF; CDR3 DNA: TGTGCCAGCAGCGTCCGGGACGAACTTGGAGCTTTCTTT
J gene: TRBJ1-4; V gene: TRBV5-8; clone size: NA; D gene: NA; CDR3 protein: CASSSRQEPATNEKLFF; CDR3 DNA: TGTGCCAGCAGCTCACGACAGGAACCTGCAACTAATGAAAAACTGTTTTTT
J gene: TRBJ2-3; V gene: TRBV6-4; clone size: NA; D gene: NA; CDR3 protein: CASSPRYTDTQYF; CDR3 DNA: TGTGCCAGCAGTCCCAGATACACAGATACGCAGTATTTT
J gene: TRBJ2-2; V gene: TRBV6-4; clone size: NA; D gene: NA; CDR3 protein: CASSGSDTGELFF; CDR3 DNA: TGTGCCAGCTCAGGCTCGGACACCGGGGAGCTGTTTTTT
J gene: TRBJ2-2; V gene: TRBV2; clone size: NA; D gene: NA; CDR3 protein: CASTRDTANTGELFF; CDR3 DNA: TGTGCCAGCACCCGGGACACCGCGAACACCGGGGAGCTGTTTTTT
J gene: TRBJ2-1; V gene: TRBV15; clone size: few; D gene: TRBD2; CDR3 protein: CATSGTSGGLYYNEQFF; CDR3 DNA: TGTGCCACCTCCGGGACTAGCGGGGGGCTTTACTACAATGAGCAGTTCTTC
J gene: TRBJ2-1; V gene: TRBV7-9; clone size: NA; D gene: NA; CDR3 protein: CASSWGDNEQFF; CDR3 DNA: TGTGCCAGCAGCTGGGGAGACAATGAGCAGTTCTTC
J gene: TRBJ1-6; V gene: TRBV9; clone size: NA; D gene: NA; CDR3 protein: CASSTDESPLHF; CDR3 DNA: TGTGCCAGCAGCACTGATGAATCACCCCTCCACTTT
J gene: TRBJ1-6; V gene: TRBV9; clone size: NA; D gene: NA; CDR3 protein: CASSVAGQLNSPLHF; CDR3 DNA: TGTGCCAGCAGCGTAGCGGGGCAGTTGAATTCACCCCTCCACTTT
J gene: TRBJ2-2; V gene: TRBV2; clone size: NA; D gene: NA; CDR3 protein: CASVRVGGELFF; CDR3 DNA: TGTGCCAGCGTGAGGGTCGGCGGGGAGCTGTTTTTT
J gene: TRBJ1-4; V gene: TRBV9; clone size: NA; D gene: NA; CDR3 protein: CASSVQGSHEKLFF; CDR3 DNA: TGTGCCAGCAGCGTTCAGGGTTCACATGAAAAACTGTTTTTT
J gene: TRBJ2-3; V gene: TRBV5-5; clone size: NA; D gene: TRBD2; CDR3 protein: CASSVALTSGIQVTDTQYF; CDR3 DNA: TGTGCCAGCAGCGTTGCCTTGACTAGCGGCATCCAGGTAACAGATACGCAGTATTTT
J gene: TRBJ1-2; V gene: TRBV9; clone size: NA; D gene: TRBD1; CDR3 protein: CASSVTGADYGYTF; CDR3 DNA: TGTGCCAGCAGCGTAACAGGGGCAGACTATGGCTACACCTTC
J gene: TRBJ2-2; V gene: TRBV7-7; clone size: few; D gene: TRBD2; CDR3 protein: CASSLASGGTGELFF; CDR3 DNA: TGTGCTAGCAGCTTAGCTAGCGGGGGAACCGGGGAGCTGTTTTTT
J gene: TRBJ1-4; V gene: TRBV4-2; clone size: NA; D gene: NA; CDR3 protein: CASSQERGEKLFF; CDR3 DNA: TGTGCCAGCAGCCAGGAAAGGGGTGAAAAACTGTTTTTT
J gene: TRBJ2-2; V gene: TRBV2; clone size: NA; D gene: NA; CDR3 protein: CASSAGANTGELFF; CDR3 DNA: TGTGCCAGCAGTGCGGGGGCTAACACCGGGGAGCTGTTTTTT
J gene: TRBJ2-1; V gene: TRBV5-4; clone size: NA; D gene: TRBD2; CDR3 protein: CASSSAAGTLLSEQFF; CDR3 DNA: TGTGCCAGCAGCTCAGCAGCGGGGACGCTCCTTTCTGAGCAGTTCTTC
J gene: TRBJ2-7; V gene: TRBV11-2; clone size: NA; D gene: NA; CDR3 protein: CASSLRLPVGPVHF; CDR3 DNA: TGTGCCAGCAGCTTAAGGCTACCGGTCGGCCCAGTCCACTTC
J gene: TRBJ2-2; V gene: TRBV7-9; clone size: NA; D gene: TRBD2; CDR3 protein: CASSFSGGTNAGELFF; CDR3 DNA: TGTGCCAGCAGCTTCAGCGGGGGGACCAACGCCGGGGAGCTGTTTTTT
J gene: TRBJ2-7; V gene: TRBV27; clone size: NA; D gene: TRBD1; CDR3 protein: CATGQGRLEQYF; CDR3 DNA: TGTGCCACCGGACAGGGAAGACTCGAGCAGTACTTC
J gene: TRBJ2-7; V gene: TRBV6-1; clone size: NA; D gene: TRBD1; CDR3 protein: CASSEEVGTGPYEQYF; CDR3 DNA: TGTGCCAGCAGTGAAGAGGTCGGGACAGGGCCCTACGAGCAGTACTTC
J gene: TRBJ2-2; V gene: TRBV6-1; clone size: NA; D gene: TRBD1; CDR3 protein: CANRQGANTGELFF; CDR3 DNA: TGTGCCAACCGACAGGGCGCGAACACCGGGGAGCTGTTTTTT